This T cell receptor beta chain derives from a study of shared clonotypes between healthy human individuals. Across the whole study: The donor group consisted of a couple of women and a few men, aged 18 to 49.

The team ran DNA from unsorted PBMCs on ten immunoSEQ deep assay plates for sequencing. Only in-frame clones appear in the TCRdb table, and some are missing; sequencing was by immunoSEQ multiplex PCR. Of 400,000 to 600,000 clones detected, roughly 77% appear once; the ten largest clones hold less than 15%. The study enrolled healthy HIV-negative adults without recent acute infections or vaccinations as donors. Samples left unsorted employed some 100 million PBMCs for genomic DNA. V dropped 4 bases and J dropped 0; count of bases not matched to a gene: 3. In germline, CDR1 is SGHNT, CDR2 YYREEE (reference sequence). The CDR3 has 16 residues.

Sequencing was performed on PBMCs. The origin of this receptor is a woman between 40 and 55 years old in good health. Some clones in this sample may be carry-over from other donors' samples. The rearrangement joins TRBV5-4 to TRBJ2-3, with TRBD2 identical over 12 bases. This CDR3 reads CASSAGLAGSTDTQYF. Written as DNA, the CDR3 is TGTGCCAGCAGCGCGGGACTAGCGGGTAGCACAGATACGCAGTATTTT.